Following are 19 T cell receptor beta chains from one sample sequenced in a study of human T cells and chemical hapten exposure (dated by TCRdb to the early 2020s). The time point label here, explained by the study, means: pre-sensitization, week 0. Sample treatment or condition, as interpreted from the label and publication: therapeutic diphenylcyclopropenone sensitization with weekly scalp DPC. Library creation used RACE. Sequenced using a NextSeq 500. TCRdb trimmed public reads at Q25 via fastp, called clones via MiXCR and kept in-frame beta chains. Every entry covers one CDR3 protein and lists the most common genes and DNA from its rows. The sample table shows more than 150,000 distinct CDR3 sequences, and nearly 30% are seen once. The top ten clonotypes cover just under 3% of the sample. Sample: whole blood, taken in connection with sensitization to the hapten diphenylcyclopropenone (DPC). The receptors were gathered from a woman aged 25 to 39 with alopecia areata. Some clones in this sample may be carry-over from other donors' samples.

The CDR3 is CASCRGRQPQHF. CDR3 sequence (DNA): TGTGCCAGCTGCAGGGGACGGCAGCCCCAGCATTTT. The V gene is TRBV12-3 or TRBV12-4, the J gene TRBJ1-5; perhaps TRBD1 as D (6 bases). The CDR3 is 12 amino acids. Trimming took off 8 bases at V and 7 bases at J, with 12 bases between the two ends.

The V gene is TRBV2, the J gene TRBJ2-7; D is ambiguous. Trimming removed 7 bases from V and 0 bases from J, with 7 bases in between. There are 12 residues in the CDR3. The germline CDR1 and CDR2 sequences are SNHLY and FYNNEI. Here the CDR3 reads CASTPDSYEQYF. The CDR3 nucleotides are TGTGCCAGCACACCGGACTCCTACGAGCAGTACTTC.

The chain uses TRBV28 and TRBJ2-1; D is perhaps TRBD1 (6 bases). Trimming stripped 6 bases from V and 6 bases from J, with 18 bases between. There are 15 residues in the CDR3. Germline CDR1 reads MDHEN; CDR2 reads SYDVKM. The CDR3, as DNA: TGTGCCAGCAGCCATCCCCTAACAGGGCGCAATGAGCAGTTCTTC. This codes for CASSHPLTGRNEQFF. The variable domain in full, with the rest retrieved from reference TRBV28 and TRBJ2-1, is DVKVTQSSRYLVKRTGEKVFLECVQDMDHENMFWYRQDPGLGLRLIYFSYDVKMKEKGDIPEGYSVSREKKERFSLILESASTNQTSMYLCASSHPLTGRNEQFFGPGTRLTVL.

This chain uses TRBV15 with TRBJ2-7; the match to TRBD1 covers 9 bases. Germline CDR1 is LNHNV and CDR2 is YYDKDF (reference sequence). The CDR3 contains 15 residues. With 1 base clipped from V and 6 bases from J, the junction kept 7 bases outside the gene matches. CDR3 bases: TGTGCCACCAGCAGAGGTGGGACAGGGTCCACCGAGCAGTACTTC. It is translated as CATSRGGTGSTEQYF.

This rearrangement joins TRBV7-9 to TRBJ1-3; D is ambiguous. The CDR3 is 15 amino acids. Trimming left V 4 bases short and J 0 bases short, with 10 bases between. Germline CDR1 and CDR2: SEHNR and FQNEAQ (reference sequence). For the CDR3, the DNA is TGTGCCAGCAGCTCCCACGGAAGCTCTGGAAACACCATATATTTT. Its translation: CASSSHGSSGNTIYF. Filled out from reference TRBV7-9 and TRBJ1-3, the complete variable domain reads DTGVSQNPRHKITKRGQNVTFRCDPISEHNRLYWYRQTLGQGPEFLTYFQNEAQLEKSRLLSDRFSAERPKGSFSTLEIQRTEQGDSAMYLCASSSHGSSGNTIYFGEGSWLTVV.

V usage is TRBV12-3 or TRBV12-4 and J usage is TRBJ1-2; D is undetermined. V gave up 4 bases and J gave up 4 bases, with 16 bases separating them. The length of the CDR3 is 15 residues. The CDR3, as DNA: TGTGCCAGCAGTTCCTCCGGGGTCCGGGGCTATGGCTACACCTTC. Protein: CASSSSGVRGYGYTF.

The table lists this clonotype with a count of one. This rearrangement joins TRBV27 to TRBJ1-5, with D unresolved. Trimming left V 8 bases short and J 4 bases short, with 6 bases between. The CDR3 is 11 residues long. CDR1 is MNHEY, CDR2 SMNVEV, per germline (reference sequence). The CDR3 DNA reads TGTGCCAGCGGATATAATCAGCCCCAGCATTTT. Translation: CASGYNQPQHF.

The rearrangement uses TRBV5-5 and TRBJ2-2; 11 bases agree with TRBD1. CDR1 SGHKS and CDR2 YYEKEE come from the germline V gene (reference sequence). V trimming: 5 bases; J trimming: 6 bases; junction bases outside the gene matches: 6. This CDR3 comprises 15 residues. The CDR3 nucleotides read TGTGCCAGCAGTTTACGGACAGGGGGCCCCGGGGAGCTGTTTTTT. Residues: CASSLRTGGPGELFF.

Only a few counts were recorded for this clonotype. The J gene is TRBJ2-7, the V gene TRBV10-3; tentative D call: TRBD1 (6 bases). CDR1 and CDR2 (germline): ENHRY, SYGVKD. V lost 5 bases and J lost 5, with 13 bases in between. This CDR3 is 13 amino acids long. For the CDR3, the DNA is TGTGCCATCAGTAAACAGGGTTCCGACGAGCAGTACTTC. The encoded protein is CAISKQGSDEQYF.

The V gene is TRBV6-2 or TRBV6-3, the J gene TRBJ1-5; 8 bases fit TRBD1. The CDR3 is made up of 14 amino acids. The germline gives CDR1 MNHEY, CDR2 SVGEGT. Losses at the gene ends were 7 bases for V and 2 bases for J; bases not matched to a gene: 4. The CDR3 region is CASIQGAGNQPQHF. CDR3 sequence (DNA): TGTGCCAGCATTCAGGGGGCGGGCAATCAGCCCCAGCATTTT.

This clonotype was counted once. The rearrangement joins TRBV5-1 to TRBJ1-1; perhaps TRBD1 as D (5 bases). The CDR3 covers 12 residues. Trimming shortened V by 5 bases and J by 5 bases, and 10 bases separated the two germline ends. CDR1 and CDR2 from the germline V gene are SGHRS and YFSETQ. The chain's CDR3 is CASSGGSTEAFF. As DNA, the CDR3 is TGCGCCAGCAGTGGGGGGAGTACTGAAGCTTTCTTT.

This clonotype was recorded once. The chain carries TRBV6-2 or TRBV6-3 and TRBJ2-7; no clear D. Trimming cost V 6 bases and J 1 base, with 4 bases left between them. Looked up from germline, CDR1 is MNHEY and CDR2 is SVGEGT. The CDR3 is 11 residues long. The CDR3 here is CASSTSYEQYF. The CDR3 DNA is TGTGCCAGCAGCACTTCCTACGAGCAGTACTTC.

The chain employs TRBV3-1 and TRBJ2-7; D is perhaps TRBD1 (6 bases). V was shortened by 0 bases and J by 4 bases, with 13 bases between the two germline ends. Germline V CDR1 and CDR2: LGHDT, YNNKEL (reference sequence). The CDR3 is 15 amino acids. This chain's CDR3 is CASSQDEGVGYEQYF. The CDR3 coding sequence is TGTGCCAGCAGCCAAGACGAGGGGGTAGGATACGAGCAGTACTTC.

The V gene is TRBV10-2, the J gene TRBJ2-7, with D possibly matching TRBD2 (5 bases). Trimming took 8 bases from V and 0 from J, leaving 8 bases between them. Looked up from germline, CDR1 is WSHSY and CDR2 is SAAADI. The CDR3 totals 12 residues. The CDR3 DNA reads as TGCGCCAGCTCCACTAGCTCCTACGAGCAGTACTTC. It codes for CASSTSSYEQYF.

For the CDR3, the DNA is TGTGCCATCAGTAAGGACAGGGGTAACACTGAAGCTTTCTTT. Amino acids: CAISKDRGNTEAFF. The chain is built from TRBV10-3 and TRBJ1-1; 9 bases are a match to TRBD1. This CDR3 spans 14 amino acids. The V and J ends lost 5 bases and 2 bases, in that order; junction bases with no gene match: 3. Germline CDR1 and CDR2: ENHRY and SYGVKD.

This clonotype was found a few times. CDR3 DNA sequence: TGTGCCAGCAGCGTATGGAACACTGAAGCTTTCTTT. The encoded protein is CASSVWNTEAFF. The chain couples TRBV7-2 to TRBJ1-1; D gene uncertain. This CDR3 has 12 amino acids. Trimming stripped 5 bases from V and 1 base from J, with 5 bases between. CDR1 is SGHTA, CDR2 FQGNSA, per germline.

This clonotype occurred a few times. The CDR3 loop reads CASSLYAQETQYF. The CDR3 DNA sequence: TGTGCCAGCAGCTTATATGCTCAAGAGACCCAGTACTTC. This chain links TRBV7-2 with TRBJ2-5; no definite D call. CDR1 and CDR2 (germline): SGHTA, FQGNSA. V lost 2 bases and J lost 2, with 6 bases in between. The CDR3 has 13 amino acids.

This sequence joins TRBV3-1 and TRBJ2-2; D is perhaps TRBD1 (5 bases). The CDR3 extends over 14 amino acids. Germline V lookup: CDR1 LGHDT, CDR2 YNNKEL (reference sequence). V was cut by 6 bases and J by 11 bases, with 19 bases left in between. The CDR3 coding sequence is TGTGCCAGCAGGGCACAGGACGGAAGAACTGAGCTGTTTTTT. It codes for CASRAQDGRTELFF.

This clonotype was recorded a few times. The CDR3 protein is CASSYASGTGNTIYF. DNA for the CDR3: TGTGCCAGCAGTTATGCGTCGGGGACTGGAAACACCATATATTTT. The chain uses TRBV6-5 and TRBJ1-3, with D unclear. Germline V gene lookup returns CDR1 MNHEY and CDR2 SVGAGI. The CDR3 is made up of 15 amino acids. Between the trimmed V and J ends, which lost 3 bases and 2 bases, there was a span of 11 bases.